This T cell receptor beta chain emerged from a study of blood T cells in healthy people across ages. Trimming removed 0 bases from V and 4 bases from J, with 13 bases in between. CDR3 length: 16 amino acids. The germline V gene encodes CDR1 LGHNA and CDR2 YSLEER. Then a second PCR, running about 6 to 12 cycles, was carried out with a sample-barcoded 5' primer and a J-beta primer mix. Using its own MiXCR run on the 5' RACE reads, TCRdb lists one record per CDR3 protein. Of 450,000 to 650,000 distinct CDR3 sequences in the sample, around 24% were seen once. This clonotype appeared a few times. The sample also formed part of further work on T cells of mothers and their children.

Source material: blood. The receptor was derived from a boy younger than 18 in good health. The rearrangement uses TRBV4-3 and TRBJ2-1, with D possibly matching TRBD2 (6 bases). The CDR3 sequence: CASSQDGVAAYNEQFF. The CDR3 DNA sequence: TGCGCCAGCAGCCAAGATGGGGTAGCGGCGTACAATGAGCAGTTCTTC.